A single sample is the source of the 14 T cell receptor beta chains below, sequenced in a study of T-cell reconstitution after alpha-beta-depleted transplantation in children. For TCRbeta, the library was prepared with unique molecular identifiers. TCRdb analysed the PCR reads with MiXCR anew, one entry per CDR3 protein. The profile shows hundreds of thousands of distinct CDR3 sequences, under 15% of them singletons. The sequencing here drew on PBMCs, mostly from graft donor cells, taken 360 days after TCRalphabeta/CD19-depleted stem cell transplant. These TCRs come from a male patient under 18 who had a stem cell transplant for acute myeloid leukemia, so the T cells may come from the graft donor.

The table lists this clonotype with many counts. The rearrangement uses TRBV7-6 and TRBJ2-3, with D perhaps matching TRBD1 (6 bases). This CDR3 is built from 15 residues. With 1 base removed from V and 2 bases from J, the gap between germline ends came to 10 bases. Germline CDR1 is SGHVS and CDR2 is FNYEAQ. The CDR3 sequence: CASSLDREFTDTQYF. The DNA for the CDR3 is TGTGCCAGCAGCTTAGACAGGGAATTCACAGATACGCAGTATTTT.

The V and J genes are TRBV24-1 and TRBJ2-1; D not resolved. CDR1 KGHDR and CDR2 SFDVKD come from the germline V gene. V lost 0 bases and J 0 bases, leaving 8 bases between the germline ends. This CDR3 is built from 16 residues. CDR3 region: CATSDLLGSSYNEQFF. DNA of the CDR3: TGTGCCACCAGTGATTTGCTTGGTAGCTCCTACAATGAGCAGTTCTTC.

The chain employs TRBV12-3 or TRBV12-4 and TRBJ2-5; D is possibly TRBD1 or TRBD2 (7 bases each). The CDR3 runs to 14 residues. Trimming left V 6 bases short and J 2 bases short, with 13 bases between. CDR3 loop: CASSRQGGQETQYF. The CDR3 region has the DNA TGTGCCAGCAGCCGACAGGGAGGGCAAGAGACCCAGTACTTC.

In its sample, this clonotype was seen a few times. The chain joins TRBV5-1 to TRBJ2-1; D may match TRBD1 or TRBD2 (5 bases each). The V end lost 4 bases, the J end lost 4 bases, and 18 bases lay between the germline ends. This CDR3 has 16 amino acids. Germline-derived CDR1 and CDR2 are SGHRS and YFSETQ. This CDR3 is CASSPVGELGYNEQFF. The CDR3, as DNA: TGCGCCAGCAGCCCGGTGGGGGAGCTGGGATACAATGAGCAGTTCTTC. Variable domain in full (rest from reference TRBV5-1 and TRBJ2-1): KAGVTQTPRYLIKTRGQQVTLSCSPISGHRSVSWYQQTPGQGLQFLFEYFSETQRNKGNFPGRFSGRQFSNSRSEMNVSTLELGDSALYLCASSPVGELGYNEQFFGPGTRLTVL.

V and J are TRBV5-1 and TRBJ1-4; TRBD1 agrees at 7 bases. Unmatched junction bases numbered 3, after V lost 3 bases and J lost 4 bases. Germline V lookup: CDR1 SGHRS, CDR2 YFSETQ. This CDR3 is built from 14 residues. The CDR3 reads CASSSRGFNEKLFF. DNA of the CDR3: TGCGCCAGCAGCTCCAGGGGGTTTAATGAAAAACTGTTTTTT.

The V call is TRBV29-1, the J call TRBJ2-2; 7 nucleotides align to TRBD1. The CDR3 extends over 13 amino acids. Germline trimming cut 5 bases from V and 5 bases from J; bases unmatched to any gene: 5. CDR1 is SQVTM, CDR2 ANQGSEA, per germline. The CDR3 DNA is TGCAGCGTTTGCCAGGGGGTAACCGGGGAGCTGTTTTTT. Encoded protein: CSVCQGVTGELFF.

This chain links TRBV4-2 with TRBJ2-7; 9 bases match TRBD1. The J segment lost 0 bases and the V segment lost 1 base, leaving 7 bases of the junction unmatched. Germline V lookup: CDR1 LGHNA, CDR2 YNFKEQ. The CDR3 is 17 amino acids. This CDR3 reads CASSQVGGQGLSYEQYF. For the CDR3, the DNA is TGTGCCAGCAGCCAAGTCGGCGGACAGGGGCTCTCCTACGAGCAGTACTTC.

This clonotype has a count of ten or more. The chain is built from TRBV5-1 and TRBJ1-3; D gene ambiguous. The CDR3 runs 13 residues. V was trimmed by 3 bases and J by 4 bases, leaving 8 bases between them. The germline gives CDR1 SGHRS, CDR2 YFSETQ. The CDR3 DNA is TGCGCCAGCAGCTCCGCGGTGGGAAACACCATATATTTT. It yields the protein CASSSAVGNTIYF.

This clonotype was counted many times. The chain joins TRBV10-3 to TRBJ2-3; D not resolved. The CDR3 covers 13 residues. Trimming left V 7 bases short and J 1 base short, with 9 bases between. The V gene's germline CDR1 is ENHRY and CDR2 SYGVKD. The chain's CDR3 is CAINYRGTDTQYF. The CDR3 DNA follows: TGTGCCATCAATTACCGGGGCACAGATACGCAGTATTTT.

This clonotype turned up a few times. J is TRBJ2-1 and V is TRBV3-1; possibly TRBD2 for D (6 bases). CDR1 LGHDT and CDR2 YNNKEL come from the germline V gene (reference sequence). The CDR3 has 15 amino acids. V gave up 3 bases and J gave up 9 bases, with 18 bases separating them. CDR3 bases: TGTGCCAGCAGCCACCAAGCGGGTTACATCGGTGAGCAGTTCTTC. Translating gives CASSHQAGYIGEQFF.

The rearrangement joins TRBV6-2 or TRBV6-3 to TRBJ2-5; 9 bases are a match to TRBD2. CDR1 is MNHEY, CDR2 SVGEGT, per germline. After removal of 2 bases from V and 5 bases from J, the junction contained 15 bases not matched to a gene. The CDR3 contains 18 residues. This CDR3 is CASSYSPRASGMGETQYF. DNA of the CDR3: TGTGCCAGCAGTTACAGCCCTCGGGCTAGCGGGATGGGGGAGACCCAGTACTTC.

The chain links TRBV11-2 to TRBJ2-3; possible D gene TRBD2, 6 bases. The CDR3 length is 13 residues. V was shortened by 8 bases and J by 1 base, with 10 bases between the two germline ends. The germline V gene has CDR1 SGHAT and CDR2 FQNNGV. The CDR3 region is CASGVAGTDTQYF. The CDR3 coding sequence is TGTGCCAGCGGGGTAGCGGGCACAGATACGCAGTATTTT.

This clonotype has at least ten counts. The genes are TRBV28 and TRBJ2-2, with D hard to call. Per germline, CDR1 MDHEN and CDR2 SYDVKM. The length of the CDR3 is 12 residues. V was clipped by 6 bases and J by 3 bases, with 5 bases between them. In nucleotides, the CDR3 is TGTGCCAGCAGAGGGTACACCGGGGAGCTGTTTTTT. This encodes CASRGYTGELFF. Full variable domain (remainder filled in from reference TRBV28 and TRBJ2-2): DVKVTQSSRYLVKRTGEKVFLECVQDMDHENMFWYRQDPGLGLRLIYFSYDVKMKEKGDIPEGYSVSREKKERFSLILESASTNQTSMYLCASRGYTGELFFGEGSRLTVL.

The CDR3, as DNA: TGCAGTGCTAGCGTCACTAGCGGGAGCGTCTACAATGAGCAGTTCTTC. It translates to CSASVTSGSVYNEQFF. This chain joins TRBV20-1 and TRBJ2-1; 11 bases line up with TRBD2. Trimming cost V 3 bases and J 3 bases; bases outside gene matches: 7. This CDR3 contains 16 residues. The germline gives CDR1 DFQATT, CDR2 SNEGSKA (reference sequence).